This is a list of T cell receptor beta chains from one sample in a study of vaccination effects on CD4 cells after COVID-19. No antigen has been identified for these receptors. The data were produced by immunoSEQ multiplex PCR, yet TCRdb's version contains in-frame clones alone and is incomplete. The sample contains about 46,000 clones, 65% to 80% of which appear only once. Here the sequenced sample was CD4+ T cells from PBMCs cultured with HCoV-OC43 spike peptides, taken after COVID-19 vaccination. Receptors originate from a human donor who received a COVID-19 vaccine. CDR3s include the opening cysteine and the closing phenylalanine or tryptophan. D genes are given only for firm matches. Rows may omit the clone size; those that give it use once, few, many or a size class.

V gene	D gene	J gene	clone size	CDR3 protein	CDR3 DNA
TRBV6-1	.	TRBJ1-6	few	CASSEAGGSPSSPLHF	TGTGCCAGCAGTGAAGCAGGTGGGAGCCCCTCGTCACCCCTCCACTTT
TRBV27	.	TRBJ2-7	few	CASSLSRGDLGEQYF	TGTGCCAGCAGTTTATCGAGAGGGGATCTGGGGGAGCAGTACTTC
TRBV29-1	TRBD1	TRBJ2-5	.	CSVAQGALQETQYF	TGCAGCGTGGCGCAGGGGGCCCTTCAAGAGACCCAGTACTTC
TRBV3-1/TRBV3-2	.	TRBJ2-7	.	CASSQVYYEQYF	TGTGCCAGCAGCCAGGTATACTACGAGCAGTACTTC
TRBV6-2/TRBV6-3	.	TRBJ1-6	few	CASSFDRGLHLGGSPLHF	TGTGCCAGCAGTTTTGATCGGGGGTTACACCTTGGTGGTTCACCCCTCCACTTT
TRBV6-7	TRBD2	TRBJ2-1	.	CASTLRGSGTSYHSYNEQFF	TGTGCCAGCACTTTACGGGGCTCCGGGACTAGCTACCATTCCTACAATGAGCAGTTCTTC
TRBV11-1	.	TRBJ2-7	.	CASSLGRTGTYEQYF	TGTGCCAGCAGCTTAGGGCGGACGGGCACCTACGAGCAGTACTTC
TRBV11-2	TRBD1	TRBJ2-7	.	CASSLRGQETSQYF	TGTGCCAGCAGCTTACGTGGACAGGAAACATCTCAGTACTTC
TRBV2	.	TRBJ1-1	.	CASKSTQANTEAFF	TGTGCCAGCAAGTCCACCCAGGCTAACACTGAAGCTTTCTTT
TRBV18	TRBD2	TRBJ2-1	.	CASSPLLGTSSVNEQFF	TGTGCCAGCTCACCACTGCTCGGGACTAGTTCGGTTAATGAGCAGTTCTTC
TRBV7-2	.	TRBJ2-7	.	CASSLFWEEGSYEQYF	TGTGCCAGCAGCTTATTTTGGGAAGAAGGCTCCTACGAGCAGTACTTC
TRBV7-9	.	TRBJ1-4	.	CASSPLVGLGEKLFF	TGTGCCAGCAGCCCCCTGGTCGGGCTAGGAGAAAAACTGTTTTTT
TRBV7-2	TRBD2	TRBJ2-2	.	CASSLFGLAGATGELFF	TGTGCCAGCAGCTTATTTGGCCTAGCGGGAGCCACCGGGGAGCTGTTTTTT
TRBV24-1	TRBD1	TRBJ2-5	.	CATSDPGTGKTQYF	TGTGCCACCAGTGATCCCGGGACAGGGAAGACCCAGTACTTC
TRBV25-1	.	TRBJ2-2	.	CASSDPGGANTGELFF	TGTGCCAGCAGTGATCCCGGGGGAGCGAACACCGGGGAGCTGTTTTTT
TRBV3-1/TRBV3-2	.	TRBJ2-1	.	CASSQDSGLRYGEQFF	TGTGCCAGCAGCCAAGATTCTGGACTACGATACGGTGAGCAGTTCTTC
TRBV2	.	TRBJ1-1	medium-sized	CATKQQGDWTEAFF	TGTGCCACAAAACAGCAGGGAGATTGGACTGAAGCTTTCTTT
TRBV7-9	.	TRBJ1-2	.	CASSLEVRGYTF	TGTGCCAGCAGCTTAGAAGTAAGGGGCTACACCTTC
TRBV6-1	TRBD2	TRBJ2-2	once	CASSDISGGYTGELFF	TGTGCCAGCAGTGACATTAGCGGGGGGTACACCGGGGAGCTGTTTTTT
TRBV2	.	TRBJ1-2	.	CASSERTAGNGGYTF	TGTGCCAGCAGTGAAAGGACTGCAGGGAATGGTGGCTACACCTTC
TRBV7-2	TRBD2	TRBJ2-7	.	CASSIRKGLAGGLSYEQYF	TGTGCCAGCAGCATCAGAAAAGGACTAGCGGGGGGCCTTTCCTACGAGCAGTACTTC
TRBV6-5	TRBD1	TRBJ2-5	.	CASSMTGFQETQYF	TGTGCCAGCAGTATGACAGGGTTCCAAGAGACCCAGTACTTC
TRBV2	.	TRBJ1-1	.	CASGWGRITEAFF	TGTGCCAGCGGTTGGGGGAGAATTACTGAAGCTTTCTTT
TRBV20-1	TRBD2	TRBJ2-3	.	CSASQSGLAGGRDTQYF	TGCAGTGCTAGTCAATCGGGACTAGCGGGGGGGCGGGATACGCAGTATTTT
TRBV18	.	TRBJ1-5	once	CASSRQDINQPQHF	TGTGCCAGCTCACGGCAGGATATCAATCAGCCCCAGCATTTT
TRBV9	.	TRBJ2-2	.	CASSVGGIGTGELFF	TGTGCCAGCAGCGTAGGAGGTATAGGCACCGGGGAGCTGTTTTTT
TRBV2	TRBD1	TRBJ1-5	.	CASSGATGDSSNQPQHF	TGTGCCAGCAGTGGCGCGACAGGGGATAGTAGCAATCAGCCCCAGCATTTT
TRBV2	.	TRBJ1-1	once	CASSGGAGTEAFF	TGTGCCAGCAGTGGGGGGGCGGGGACTGAAGCTTTCTTT
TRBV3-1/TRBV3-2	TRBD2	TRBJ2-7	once	CASSLTSGGRGEQYF	TGTGCCAGCAGCCTAACTAGCGGGGGAAGGGGCGAGCAGTACTTC